The rows below give T cell receptor beta chains drawn from one sample of a study of blood T cell repertoires in COVID-19. The repertoire was sequenced with immunoSEQ multiplex PCR; TCRdb's copy has only in-frame clones and lacks some. Here the sample spans 100,000 or so clones, about four fifths being singletons. The source material was peripheral blood. Receptors originate from a human donor in a cohort sampled during active COVID-19. Each CDR3 is given without its conserved first and last residue. Each record gives: V gene, CDR3 protein.

TRBV29-1,SVGRDRGPDNYGYT
TRBV2,ASTRDHLRGETQY
TRBV7-9,ASSLGGTGSTEAF
TRBV2,ASSPTGGPGYGYT
TRBV28,ASSSGERSNYEQY
TRBV30,AWSVGQGWSPLH
TRBV7-9,ASSPLGTGGREQY
TRBV4-2,ASSVRDLGYGYT
TRBV5-1,ASSLALTDTDTQY
TRBV3-1/TRBV3-2,ASSQGTGFFREQF
TRBV14,ASSQGYGTEQF
TRBV4-2,ASSHGETQETQY
TRBV5-1,ASSLANLRVTSGGEQY
TRBV19,ASSTRDRGFQPQH
TRBV27,ASSLQGTQETQY
TRBV4-1,ASSSKQTSGGESHTQY
TRBV2,ASRLDRGLYNEQF
TRBV9,ASSVGRGYGYT
TRBV10-3,AISGGQGAAGYT
TRBV9,ASSAPQGSNTEAF
TRBV5-6,ASSSPGRAEQY
TRBV5-1,ASSLRTGVYNEQF
TRBV7-3,ASSLGTGTGGAQY
TRBV19,ASRSRQRNTGELF
TRBV11-3,ASQADYTDTQY
TRBV5-1,ASSWGTGYEQY
TRBV5-1,ASSRISGVPRDTQY
TRBV7-2,ASSLQRGGNTEAF
TRBV6-5,ASRPGGVDTGELF
TRBV4-3,ASSQESGQGSMGTDTQY
TRBV11-3,ASSLAGQLLTDTQY
TRBV7-2,ASSSIQNNEQF
TRBV2,ASSPLAGAASLETQY
TRBV5-1,ASSLAAGDRKQY
TRBV20-1,SASETGSYSNQPQH
TRBV15,ATSRDPNTEAF
TRBV29-1,SVDGDRGFEETQY
TRBV18,ASSPSFGTGELF
TRBV28,ASSTPGSEAF
TRBV27,ASSLLGTGSSYEQY
TRBV5-6,ASSLTSGGGETQY
TRBV4-3,ASSQASQGPILNSPLH
TRBV4-1,ASSQDRYSNQPQH
TRBV28,ASTYEAHPGQPQH
TRBV6-2/TRBV6-3,ASSYGFGGPYEQY
TRBV10-3,AISESIGVAGDQKQY
TRBV7-8,ASSLGDRVFTDTQY
TRBV6-1,ASSEGASGAYEQY
TRBV28,ASSFVQGKANQPQH
TRBV27,ASAGTGGEGNQPQH
TRBV6-2/TRBV6-3,ASSYGGLAGLQETQY
TRBV5-1,ASSPTYRLTRGADTQY